This TCR beta chain was found in a study of blood T cell repertoires in COVID-19. For the study at large: Samples came from the United States, Italy and Spain, spanning acute and convalescent COVID-19.

V dropped 7 bases and J dropped 1 base, with 18 bases sitting between them. This CDR3 is 16 amino acids long. The germline V gene has CDR1 WNHNN and CDR2 SYGVQD (reference sequence). Authors' data handling: Cell counts per sample came from amplifying reference gene primers. The assay was immunoSEQ multiplex PCR, and TCRdb's table has in-frame clones only and misses some. V and J calls and clone size follow that table, whereas D and trimming were derived from the DNA. The data show around 450,000 clones, approximately 90% seen once. The material sequenced was PBMCs or T cells enriched from blood (not recorded which). The receptor comes from a woman younger than 35 who had recovered from COVID-19. This chain uses TRBV10-1 with TRBJ2-3; possibly TRBD2 for D (6 bases). In DNA, the CDR3 is TGCGCCAGCACCAAATATTGCGGGGCCGGCACAGATACGCAGTATTTT. Its protein is CASTKYCGAGTDTQYF.